The present TCR beta chain was sequenced within a study of control samples from healthy donors and cancer patients. The germline V gene encodes CDR1 SEHNR and CDR2 FQNEAQ (reference sequence). This CDR3 has 15 amino acids. The V and J ends lost 4 bases and 3 bases, in that order; junction bases with no gene match: 6. This clone was observed a handful of times. The method was immunoSEQ multiplex PCR; TCRdb's version includes in-frame clones alone and lacks a portion of them. The sample contains about 410,000 clones, around nine tenths of which appear only once. The J gene is TRBJ2-1, the V gene TRBV7-9; 7 bases agree with TRBD1. The material sequenced was PBMCs. The receptor comes from a man aged 35-49 years with head and neck cancer. CDR3 sequence reads: CASSSSTGSYNEQFF. CDR3 nucleotides: TGTGCCAGCAGCTCCTCGACAGGGAGCTACAATGAGCAGTTCTTC.